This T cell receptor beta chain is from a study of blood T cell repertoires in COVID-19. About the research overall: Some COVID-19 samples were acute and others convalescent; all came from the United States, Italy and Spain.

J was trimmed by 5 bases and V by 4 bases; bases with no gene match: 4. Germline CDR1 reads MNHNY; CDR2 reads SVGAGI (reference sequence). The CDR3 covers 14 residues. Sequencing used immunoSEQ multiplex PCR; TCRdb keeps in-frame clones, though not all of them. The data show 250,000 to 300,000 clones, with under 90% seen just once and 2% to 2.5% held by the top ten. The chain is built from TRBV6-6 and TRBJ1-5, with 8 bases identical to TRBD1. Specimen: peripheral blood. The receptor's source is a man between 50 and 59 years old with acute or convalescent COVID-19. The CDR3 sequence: CASSSGQGYQPQHF. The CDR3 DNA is TGTGCCAGCAGTTCCGGACAGGGATATCAGCCCCAGCATTTT.